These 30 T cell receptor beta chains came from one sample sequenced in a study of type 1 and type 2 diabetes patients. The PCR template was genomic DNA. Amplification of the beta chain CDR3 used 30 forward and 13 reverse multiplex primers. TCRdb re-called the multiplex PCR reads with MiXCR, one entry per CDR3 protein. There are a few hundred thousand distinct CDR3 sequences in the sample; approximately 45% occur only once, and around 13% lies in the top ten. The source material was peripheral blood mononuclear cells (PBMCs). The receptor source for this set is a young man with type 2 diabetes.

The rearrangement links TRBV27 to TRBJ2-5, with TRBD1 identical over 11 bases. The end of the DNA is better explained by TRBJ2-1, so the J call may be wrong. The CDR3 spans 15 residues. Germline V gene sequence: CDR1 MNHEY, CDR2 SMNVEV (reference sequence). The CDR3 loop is CASIGRDRGLDEQFF. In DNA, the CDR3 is TGTGCCAGCATCGGCCGGGACAGGGGGTTGGATGAGCAGTTCTTC.

The CDR3 DNA sequence: TGCAGCGCTCTAAGGAGCAGCCCTAACTATGGCTACACCTTC. Translating it yields CSALRSSPNYGYTF. The genes are TRBV29-1 and TRBJ1-2, with D unclear. This CDR3 is 14 amino acids long. The germline V gene has CDR1 SQVTM and CDR2 ANQGSEA. Trimming took off 7 bases at V and 0 bases at J, with 15 bases between the two ends.

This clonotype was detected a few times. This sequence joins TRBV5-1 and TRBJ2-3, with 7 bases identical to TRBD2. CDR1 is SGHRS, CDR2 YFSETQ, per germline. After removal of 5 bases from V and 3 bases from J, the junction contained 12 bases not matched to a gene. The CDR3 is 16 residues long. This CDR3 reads CASSLIVAGGTDTQYF. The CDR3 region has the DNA TGCGCCAGCAGTCTTATCGTTGCCGGGGGGACAGATACGCAGTATTTT.

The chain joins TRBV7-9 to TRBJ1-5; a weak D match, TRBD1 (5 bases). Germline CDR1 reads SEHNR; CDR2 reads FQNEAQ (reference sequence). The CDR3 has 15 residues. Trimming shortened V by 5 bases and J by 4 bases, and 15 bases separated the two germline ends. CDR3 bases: TGTGCCAGCAGCCAAAGGGGCAGGCGAAATCAGCCCCAGCATTTT. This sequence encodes CASSQRGRRNQPQHF.

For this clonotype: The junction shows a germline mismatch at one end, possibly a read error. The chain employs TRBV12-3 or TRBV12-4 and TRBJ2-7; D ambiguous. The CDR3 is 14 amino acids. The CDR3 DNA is TGTGCCAGCAGTTACGTCGGCAGCTCCTATGAGCAGTACTTC. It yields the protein CASSYVGSSYEQYF.

CDR3 protein: CASRVATGALNEQFF. CDR3 bases: TGTGCCAGCAGGGTCGCGACAGGGGCCCTCAATGAGCAGTTCTTC. The chain uses TRBV2 and TRBJ2-1, with 8 bases fitting TRBD1. The CDR3 extends over 15 amino acids. Germline V lookup: CDR1 SNHLY, CDR2 FYNNEI. V gave up 6 bases and J gave up 6 bases; unmatched junction bases: 10.

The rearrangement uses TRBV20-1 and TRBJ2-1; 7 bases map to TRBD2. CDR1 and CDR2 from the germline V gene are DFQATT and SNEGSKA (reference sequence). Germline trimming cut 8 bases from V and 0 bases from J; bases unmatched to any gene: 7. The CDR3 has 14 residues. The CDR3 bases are TGCAGTTCTGTCGGGGGGAGCTCCTACAATGAGCAGTTCTTC. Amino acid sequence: CSSVGGSSYNEQFF.

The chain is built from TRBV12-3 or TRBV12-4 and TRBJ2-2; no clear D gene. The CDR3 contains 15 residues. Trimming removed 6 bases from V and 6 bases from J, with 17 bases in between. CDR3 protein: CASSRTASGAGELFF. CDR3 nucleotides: TGTGCCAGCAGCCGTACCGCTAGTGGGGCCGGGGAGCTGTTTTTT.

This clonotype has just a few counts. For the CDR3, the DNA is TGTGCCAGCAGCTTGTTCACGGAAGAGACCCAGTACTTC. Its protein product is CASSLFTEETQYF. J is TRBJ2-5 and V is TRBV7-2; D not resolved. CDR1 is SGHTA and CDR2 is FQGNSA in the germline V gene. The CDR3 runs to 13 residues. The V end lost 3 bases, the J end lost 3 bases, and 8 bases lay between the germline ends.

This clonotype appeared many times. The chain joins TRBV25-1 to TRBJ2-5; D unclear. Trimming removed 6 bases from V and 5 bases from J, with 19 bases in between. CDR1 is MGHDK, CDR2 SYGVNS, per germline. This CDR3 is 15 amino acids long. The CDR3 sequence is CASSQDPPVGETQYF. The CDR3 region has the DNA TGTGCCAGCAGCCAGGACCCACCAGTTGGCGAGACCCAGTACTTC.

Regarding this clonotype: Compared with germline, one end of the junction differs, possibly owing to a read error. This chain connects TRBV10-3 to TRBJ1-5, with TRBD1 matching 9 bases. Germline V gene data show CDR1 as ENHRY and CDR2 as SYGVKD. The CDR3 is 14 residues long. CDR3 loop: CASSYGTGSEPQHF. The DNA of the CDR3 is TGTGCCAGCAGTTACGGGACAGGGTCGGAGCCCCAGCATTTT.

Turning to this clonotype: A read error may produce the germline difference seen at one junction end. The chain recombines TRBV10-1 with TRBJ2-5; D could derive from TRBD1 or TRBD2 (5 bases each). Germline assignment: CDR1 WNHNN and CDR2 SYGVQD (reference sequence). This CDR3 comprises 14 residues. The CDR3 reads CASGEGRVQETQYF. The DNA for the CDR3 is TGCGCCAGCGGTGAGGGGAGAGTGCAGGAGACCCAGTACTTC.

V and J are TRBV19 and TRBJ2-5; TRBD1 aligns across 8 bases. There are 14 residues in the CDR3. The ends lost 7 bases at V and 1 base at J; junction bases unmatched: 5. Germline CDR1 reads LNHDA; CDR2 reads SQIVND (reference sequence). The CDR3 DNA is TGTGCCAGTAACTTCGGACAGGGCCAAGAGACCCAGTACTTC. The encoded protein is CASNFGQGQETQYF.

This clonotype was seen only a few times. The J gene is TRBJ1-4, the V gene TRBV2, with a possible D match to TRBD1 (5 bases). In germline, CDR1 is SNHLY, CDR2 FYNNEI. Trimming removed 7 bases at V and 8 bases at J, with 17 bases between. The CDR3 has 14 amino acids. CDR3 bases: TGTGCCAGCAATTTGGGGGTGGGGACGGAAAAACTGTTTTTT. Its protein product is CASNLGVGTEKLFF.

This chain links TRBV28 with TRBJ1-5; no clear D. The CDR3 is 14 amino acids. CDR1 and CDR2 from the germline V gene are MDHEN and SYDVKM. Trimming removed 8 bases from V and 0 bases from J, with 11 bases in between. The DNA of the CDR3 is TGTGCCAGCCTCCAGGACTATAGCAATCAGCCCCAGCATTTT. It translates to CASLQDYSNQPQHF.

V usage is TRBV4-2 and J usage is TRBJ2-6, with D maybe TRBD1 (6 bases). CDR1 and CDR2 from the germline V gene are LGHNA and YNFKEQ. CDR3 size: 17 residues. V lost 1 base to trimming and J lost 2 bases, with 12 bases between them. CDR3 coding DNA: TGTGCCAGCAGCCAAGGATCAGGGGAACCTGGGGCCAACGTCCTGACTTTC. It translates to CASSQGSGEPGANVLTF.

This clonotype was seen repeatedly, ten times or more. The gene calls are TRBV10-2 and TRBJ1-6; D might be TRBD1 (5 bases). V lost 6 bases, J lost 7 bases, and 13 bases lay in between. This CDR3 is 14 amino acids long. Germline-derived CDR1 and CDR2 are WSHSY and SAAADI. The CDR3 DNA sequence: TGCGCCAGCAGAATGACGGACAAGAATTCACCCCTCCACTTT. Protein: CASRMTDKNSPLHF.

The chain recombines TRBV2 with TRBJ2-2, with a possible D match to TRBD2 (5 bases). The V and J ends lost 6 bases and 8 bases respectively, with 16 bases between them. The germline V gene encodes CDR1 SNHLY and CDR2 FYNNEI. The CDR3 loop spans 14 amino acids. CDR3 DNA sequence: TGTGCCAGCAGGAGGAACCACCCGGGGGGGGAGCTGTTTTTT. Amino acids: CASRRNHPGGELFF.

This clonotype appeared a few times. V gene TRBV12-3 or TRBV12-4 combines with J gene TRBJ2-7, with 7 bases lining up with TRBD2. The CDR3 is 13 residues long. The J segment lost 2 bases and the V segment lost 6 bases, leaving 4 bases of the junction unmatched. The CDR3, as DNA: TGTGCCAGCAGGGGAGGGAGCACCTACGAGCAGTACTTC. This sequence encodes CASRGGSTYEQYF.

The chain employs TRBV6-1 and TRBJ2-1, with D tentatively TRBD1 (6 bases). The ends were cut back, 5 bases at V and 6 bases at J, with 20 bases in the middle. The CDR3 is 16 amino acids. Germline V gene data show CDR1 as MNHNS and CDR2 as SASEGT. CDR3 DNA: TGTGCCAGCAGTTTGAGGGCGACAGGTTCAAGCAATGAGCAGTTCTTC. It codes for CASSLRATGSSNEQFF.

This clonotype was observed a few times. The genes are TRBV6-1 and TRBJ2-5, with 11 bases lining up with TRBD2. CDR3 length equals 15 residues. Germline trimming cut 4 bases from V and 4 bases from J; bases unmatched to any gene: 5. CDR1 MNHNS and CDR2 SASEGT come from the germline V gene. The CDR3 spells CASSVLAGGSETQYF. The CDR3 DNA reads TGTGCCAGCAGTGTGCTAGCGGGGGGCTCAGAGACCCAGTACTTC.

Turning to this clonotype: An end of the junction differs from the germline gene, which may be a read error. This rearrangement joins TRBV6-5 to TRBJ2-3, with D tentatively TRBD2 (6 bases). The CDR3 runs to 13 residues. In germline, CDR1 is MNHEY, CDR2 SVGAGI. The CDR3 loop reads CASRRSGTDTRYF. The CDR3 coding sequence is TGTGCCAGCAGACGTAGCGGCACAGATACGCGGTATTTT.

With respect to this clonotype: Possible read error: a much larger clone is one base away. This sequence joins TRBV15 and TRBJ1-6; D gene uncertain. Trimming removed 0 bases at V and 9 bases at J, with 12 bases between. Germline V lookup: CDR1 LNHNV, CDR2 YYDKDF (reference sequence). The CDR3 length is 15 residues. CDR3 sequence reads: CATSRDRDGGSPLHF. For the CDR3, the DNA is TGTGCCACCAGCAGAGACCGGGATGGCGGTTCACCCCTCCACTTT.

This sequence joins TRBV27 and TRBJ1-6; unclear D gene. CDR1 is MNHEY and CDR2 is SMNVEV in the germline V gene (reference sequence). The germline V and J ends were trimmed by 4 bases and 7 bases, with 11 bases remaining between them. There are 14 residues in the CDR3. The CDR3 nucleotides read TGTGCCAGCAGTTCGGGGTTGGCGAATTCACCCCTCCACTTT. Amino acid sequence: CASSSGLANSPLHF.

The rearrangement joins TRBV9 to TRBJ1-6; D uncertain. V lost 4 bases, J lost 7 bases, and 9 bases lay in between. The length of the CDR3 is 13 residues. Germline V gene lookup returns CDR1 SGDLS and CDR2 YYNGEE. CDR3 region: CASSSRSNSPLHF. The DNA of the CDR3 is TGTGCCAGCAGCTCGAGGAGCAATTCACCCCTCCACTTT. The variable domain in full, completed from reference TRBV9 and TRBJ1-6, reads DSGVTQTPKHLITATGQRVTLRCSPRSGDLSVYWYQQSLDQGLQFLIQYYNGEERAKGNILERFSAQQFPDLHSELNLSSLELGDSALYFCASSSRSNSPLHFGNGTRLTVT.

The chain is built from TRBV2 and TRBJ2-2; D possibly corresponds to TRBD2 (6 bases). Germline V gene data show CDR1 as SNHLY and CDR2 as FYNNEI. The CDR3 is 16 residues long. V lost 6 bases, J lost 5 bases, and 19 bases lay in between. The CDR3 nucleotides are TGTGCCAGCAGGGGTGTCGGGAGTTCAGGAACCGGGGAGCTGTTTTTT. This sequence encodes CASRGVGSSGTGELFF.

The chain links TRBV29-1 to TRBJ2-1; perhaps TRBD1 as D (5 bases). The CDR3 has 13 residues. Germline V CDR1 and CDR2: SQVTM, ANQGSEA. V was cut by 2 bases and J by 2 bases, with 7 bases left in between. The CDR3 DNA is TGCAGCGTTGAAACGACAGCCTACAATGAGCAGTTCTTC. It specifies CSVETTAYNEQFF.

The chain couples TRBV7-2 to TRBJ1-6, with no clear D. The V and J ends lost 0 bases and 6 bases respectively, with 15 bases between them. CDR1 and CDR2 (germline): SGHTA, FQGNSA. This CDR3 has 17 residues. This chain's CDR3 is CASSLATGSESNSPLHF. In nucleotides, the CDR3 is TGTGCCAGCAGCTTAGCGACCGGGTCAGAGAGTAATTCACCCCTCCACTTT.

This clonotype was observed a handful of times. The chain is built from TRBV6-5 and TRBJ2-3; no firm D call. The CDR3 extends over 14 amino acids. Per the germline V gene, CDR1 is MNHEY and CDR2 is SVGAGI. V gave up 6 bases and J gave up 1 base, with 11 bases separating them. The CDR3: CASRPGSRTDTQYF. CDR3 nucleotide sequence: TGTGCCAGCAGACCAGGTAGCCGCACAGATACGCAGTATTTT.

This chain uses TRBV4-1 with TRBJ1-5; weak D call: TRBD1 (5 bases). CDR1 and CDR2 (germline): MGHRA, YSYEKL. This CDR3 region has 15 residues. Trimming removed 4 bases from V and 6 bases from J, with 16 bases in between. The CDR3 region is CASSRDRGIGQPQHF. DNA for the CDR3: TGCGCCAGCAGCCGAGATCGGGGGATCGGTCAGCCCCAGCATTTT.